Each of the 5 T cell receptor beta chains below was sequenced from the same sample in a study of blood T cell repertoires in COVID-19. Profiled with immunoSEQ multiplex PCR; TCRdb holds only in-frame clones, not every one. The sample holds approximately 440,000 clones, around 90% seen once. The sequenced sample was PBMCs or T cells enriched from blood (not recorded which). The receptors originated from a woman younger than 35 who had recovered from COVID-19.

V is TRBV6-2 or TRBV6-3 and J is TRBJ2-2, with D unresolved. Germline V gene sequence: CDR1 MNHEY, CDR2 SVGEGT. The length of the CDR3 is 17 residues. V dropped 4 bases and J dropped 3 bases, with 18 bases sitting between them. CDR3 sequence (DNA): TGTGCCAGCAGTTTTTCGGAGTTGGGTGTGGACACCGGGGAGCTGTTTTTT. This sequence encodes CASSFSELGVDTGELFF.

The CDR3 loop is CASSPQGVKTQYF. Here the CDR3 DNA reads TGTGCCAGCAGTCCGCAGGGGGTCAAGACCCAGTACTTC. The V gene is TRBV12-3 or TRBV12-4, the J gene TRBJ2-5; 7 bases map to TRBD1. CDR3 length equals 13 residues. Germline trimming cut 5 bases from V and 6 bases from J; bases unmatched to any gene: 6.

The chain uses TRBV30 and TRBJ1-2; a possible D gene is TRBD1 (6 bases). This CDR3 contains 16 residues. CDR1 and CDR2 (germline): GTSNPN, SVGIG (reference sequence). The V end lost 4 bases, the J end lost 7 bases, and 25 bases lay between the germline ends. CDR3 residues: CAWTGRGSSGALGYTF. The CDR3 DNA is TGTGCCTGGACGGGAAGGGGGAGTAGTGGGGCGCTTGGCTACACCTTC. The whole variable domain, remainder taken from reference TRBV30 and TRBJ1-2, is SQTIHQWPATLVQPVGSPLSLECTVEGTSNPNLYWYRQAAGRGLQLLFYSVGIGQISSEVPQNLSASRPQDRQFILSSKKLLLSDSGFYLCAWTGRGSSGALGYTFGSGTRLTVV.

The chain is built from TRBV5-1 and TRBJ1-2; D gene ambiguous. The CDR3 sequence is 14 residues long. The V end was cut by 0 bases, the J end by 5 bases, with 11 bases between. Germline V lookup: CDR1 SGHRS, CDR2 YFSETQ. The CDR3 DNA is TGCGCCAGCAGCTTGGGGGCAGGAAAATATGGCTACACCTTC. Translating it yields CASSLGAGKYGYTF.

This chain joins TRBV7-8 and TRBJ2-2; tentatively, D is TRBD2 (5 bases). Germline CDR1 SGHVS, CDR2 FQNEAQ. Trimming took 3 bases from V and 5 from J, leaving 16 bases between them. The CDR3 is made up of 16 amino acids. CDR3 amino acids: CASSFGSRDWTGELFF. CDR3 nucleotides: TGTGCCAGCAGCTTCGGGTCGAGGGATTGGACCGGGGAGCTGTTTTTT.